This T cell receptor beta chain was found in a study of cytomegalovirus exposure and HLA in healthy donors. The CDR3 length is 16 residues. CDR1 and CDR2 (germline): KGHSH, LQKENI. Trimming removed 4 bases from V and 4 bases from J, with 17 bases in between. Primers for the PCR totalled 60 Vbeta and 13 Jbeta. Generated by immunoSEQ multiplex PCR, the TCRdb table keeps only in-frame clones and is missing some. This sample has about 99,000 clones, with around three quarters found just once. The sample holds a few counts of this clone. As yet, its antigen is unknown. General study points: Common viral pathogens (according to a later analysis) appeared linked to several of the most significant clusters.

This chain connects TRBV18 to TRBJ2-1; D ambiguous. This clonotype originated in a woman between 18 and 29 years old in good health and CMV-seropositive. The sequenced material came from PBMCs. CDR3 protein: CASSLNTVSQYNEQFF. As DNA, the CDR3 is TGTGCCAGCTCACTCAATACAGTAAGCCAATACAATGAGCAGTTCTTC.